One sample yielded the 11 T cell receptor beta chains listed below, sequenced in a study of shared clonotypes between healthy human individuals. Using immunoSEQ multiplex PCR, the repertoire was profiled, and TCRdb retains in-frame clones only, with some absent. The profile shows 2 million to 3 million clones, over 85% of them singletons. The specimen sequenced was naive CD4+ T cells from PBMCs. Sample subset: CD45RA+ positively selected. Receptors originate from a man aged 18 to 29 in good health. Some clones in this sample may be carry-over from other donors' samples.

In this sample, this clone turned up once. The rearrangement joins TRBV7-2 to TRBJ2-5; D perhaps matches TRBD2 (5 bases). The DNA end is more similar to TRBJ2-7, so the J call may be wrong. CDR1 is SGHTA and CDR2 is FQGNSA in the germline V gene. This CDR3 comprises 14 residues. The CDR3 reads CASSLGGMIYEQYF. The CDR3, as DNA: TGTGCCAGCAGCTTAGGAGGGATGATCTACGAGCAGTACTTC.

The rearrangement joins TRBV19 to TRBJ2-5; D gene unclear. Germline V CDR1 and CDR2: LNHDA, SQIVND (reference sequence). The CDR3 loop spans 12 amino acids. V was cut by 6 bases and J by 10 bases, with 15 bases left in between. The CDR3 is CASSQVVNIQYF. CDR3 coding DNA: TGTGCCAGTAGCCAGGTGGTAAATATCCAGTACTTC.

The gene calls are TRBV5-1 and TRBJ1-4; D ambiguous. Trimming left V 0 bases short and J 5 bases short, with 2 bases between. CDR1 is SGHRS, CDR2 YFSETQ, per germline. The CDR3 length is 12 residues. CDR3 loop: CASSLDNEKLFF. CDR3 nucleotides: TGCGCCAGCAGCTTGGACAATGAAAAACTGTTTTTT.

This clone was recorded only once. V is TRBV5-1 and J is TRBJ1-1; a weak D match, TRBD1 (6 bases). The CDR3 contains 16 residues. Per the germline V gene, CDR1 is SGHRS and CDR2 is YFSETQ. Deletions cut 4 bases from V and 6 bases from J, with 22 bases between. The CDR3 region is CASSGTWGGLGAEAFF. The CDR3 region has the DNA TGCGCCAGCAGCGGCACCTGGGGGGGCCTCGGGGCTGAAGCTTTCTTT.

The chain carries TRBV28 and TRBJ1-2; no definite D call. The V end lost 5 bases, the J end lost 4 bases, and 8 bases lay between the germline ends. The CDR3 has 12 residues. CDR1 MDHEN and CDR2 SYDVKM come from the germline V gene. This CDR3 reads CASSRPAYGYTF. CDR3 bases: TGTGCCAGCAGTCGCCCCGCCTATGGCTACACCTTC.

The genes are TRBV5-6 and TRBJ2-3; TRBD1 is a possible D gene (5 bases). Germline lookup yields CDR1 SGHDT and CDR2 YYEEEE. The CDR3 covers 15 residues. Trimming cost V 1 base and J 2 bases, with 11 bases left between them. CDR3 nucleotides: TGTGCCAGCAGCTTGTTTAACAGGAACACAGATACGCAGTATTTT. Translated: CASSLFNRNTDTQYF.

The CDR3 here is CAILPSGGCDYGYTF. CDR3 DNA: TGTGCCATCCTACCCTCTGGGGGCTGCGACTATGGCTACACCTTC. The V gene is TRBV6-4, the J gene TRBJ1-2; tentatively, D is TRBD1 (6 bases). V lost 10 bases and J lost 3, with 21 bases in between. Germline V gene data show CDR1 as MRHNA and CDR2 as SNTAGT. The CDR3 sequence is 15 residues long.

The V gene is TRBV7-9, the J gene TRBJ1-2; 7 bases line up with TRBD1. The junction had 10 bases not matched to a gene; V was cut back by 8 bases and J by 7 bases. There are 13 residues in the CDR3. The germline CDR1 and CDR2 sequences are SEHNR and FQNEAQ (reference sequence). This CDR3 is CASRTTGTGGYTF. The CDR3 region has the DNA TGTGCCAGCCGAACGACAGGGACGGGTGGCTACACCTTC.

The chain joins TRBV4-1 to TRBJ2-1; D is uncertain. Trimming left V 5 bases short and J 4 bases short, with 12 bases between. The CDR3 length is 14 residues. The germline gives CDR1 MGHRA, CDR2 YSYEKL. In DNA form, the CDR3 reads TGCGCCAGCAGCGCAGGATTCCTGTACAATGAGCAGTTCTTC. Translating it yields CASSAGFLYNEQFF.

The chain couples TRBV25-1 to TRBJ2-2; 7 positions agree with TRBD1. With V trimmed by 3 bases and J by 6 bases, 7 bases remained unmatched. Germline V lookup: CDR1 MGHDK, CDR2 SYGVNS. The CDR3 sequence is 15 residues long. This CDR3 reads CASSDPSDRAGELFF. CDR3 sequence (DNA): TGTGCCAGCAGTGACCCATCAGACAGGGCCGGGGAGCTGTTTTTT.

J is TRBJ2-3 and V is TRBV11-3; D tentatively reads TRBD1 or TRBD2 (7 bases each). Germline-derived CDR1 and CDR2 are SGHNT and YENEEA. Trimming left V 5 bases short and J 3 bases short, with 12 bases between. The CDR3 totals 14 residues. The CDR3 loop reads CASSQGGTTDTQYF. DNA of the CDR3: TGTGCCAGCAGCCAGGGGGGGACGACAGATACGCAGTATTTT.